This is a list of T cell receptor beta chains from one sample in a study of T cells in Graves' hyperthyroidism and ophthalmopathy. TCRdb re-derived calls from the multiplex PCR reads in MiXCR, one entry per CDR3 protein. The repertoire includes 500,000 or so distinct CDR3 sequences, 17% of them detected once, and approximately 16% sits in the top ten. The sequenced material came from blood. Receptors were obtained from a woman aged 18-30 years with Graves' ophthalmopathy. CDR3s leave out the opening cysteine and the closing phenylalanine or tryptophan.

j_call	v_call	cdr3_aa
TRBJ1-3	TRBV7-2	ASSLDPASGNTIY
TRBJ1-2	TRBV28	ASSFSRNYGYT
TRBJ2-1	TRBV11-2	ASSSRLGFVSNEQF
TRBJ2-7	TRBV5-1	ASSLDNGYEQY
TRBJ2-1	TRBV7-9	ASSSAGGSSYNEQF
TRBJ1-2	TRBV3-1	ASSQETAQNRHGYT
TRBJ2-1	TRBV28	ASSGRGQGDAEQF
TRBJ1-1	TRBV4-1	ASSQFPRDGNTEAF
TRBJ2-5	TRBV5-1	ASSDSSGLKETQY
TRBJ2-7	TRBV20-1	SAPKDYEQY
TRBJ2-2	TRBV19	ASKETTNTGELF
TRBJ1-2	TRBV15	ATSRPPGAGVNYGYT
TRBJ1-2	TRBV27	ASTTAEGGYGYT
TRBJ1-4	TRBV4-3	ASSQNRGTTNEKLF
TRBJ1-1	TRBV29-1	SVVPVGVVGEAF
TRBJ2-5	TRBV7-9	ASSESGTGVRETQY
TRBJ2-7	TRBV27	ASSLRGSTYEQY
TRBJ2-3	TRBV20-1	SAIPGTSGTDTQY
TRBJ2-1	TRBV27	ASSAGTANEQF
TRBJ2-5	TRBV10-3	ASRRRDRVEETQY
TRBJ2-7	TRBV10-2	ASSEDSTYEQY
TRBJ2-7	TRBV28	ASSLFGYEQY
TRBJ1-4	TRBV28	ASSSPAGSFNEKLF
TRBJ2-3	TRBV20-1	SARDFRTIFGLTDTQY
TRBJ1-2	TRBV29-1	SVDRDYGYT
TRBJ1-1	TRBV3-1	ASSQGMGLGAEAF
TRBJ1-5	TRBV2	ASSGAGTGNQPQH
TRBJ1-1	TRBV2	ASKGPENTEAF
TRBJ1-2	TRBV27	ASSSLTGERGYT
TRBJ2-7	TRBV6-2/TRBV6-3	ASSPRGGEQY
TRBJ1-1	TRBV7-9	ASSLGTGHTEAF
TRBJ1-1	TRBV20-1	SASPIMNTEAF